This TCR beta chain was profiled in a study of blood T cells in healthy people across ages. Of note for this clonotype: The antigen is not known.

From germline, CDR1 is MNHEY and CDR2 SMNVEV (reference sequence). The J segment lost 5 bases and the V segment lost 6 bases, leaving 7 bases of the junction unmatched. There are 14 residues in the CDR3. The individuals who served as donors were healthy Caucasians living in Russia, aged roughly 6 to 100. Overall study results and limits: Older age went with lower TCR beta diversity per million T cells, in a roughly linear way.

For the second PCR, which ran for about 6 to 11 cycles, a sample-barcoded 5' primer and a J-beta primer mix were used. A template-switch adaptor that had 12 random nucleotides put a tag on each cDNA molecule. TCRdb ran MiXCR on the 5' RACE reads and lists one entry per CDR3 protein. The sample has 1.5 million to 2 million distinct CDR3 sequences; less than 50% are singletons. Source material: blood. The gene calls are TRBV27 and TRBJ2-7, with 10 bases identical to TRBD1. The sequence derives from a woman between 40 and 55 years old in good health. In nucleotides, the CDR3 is TGTGCCAGCAGGCGGGACAGGGGAGGCCACGAGCAGTACTTC. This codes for CASRRDRGGHEQYF.